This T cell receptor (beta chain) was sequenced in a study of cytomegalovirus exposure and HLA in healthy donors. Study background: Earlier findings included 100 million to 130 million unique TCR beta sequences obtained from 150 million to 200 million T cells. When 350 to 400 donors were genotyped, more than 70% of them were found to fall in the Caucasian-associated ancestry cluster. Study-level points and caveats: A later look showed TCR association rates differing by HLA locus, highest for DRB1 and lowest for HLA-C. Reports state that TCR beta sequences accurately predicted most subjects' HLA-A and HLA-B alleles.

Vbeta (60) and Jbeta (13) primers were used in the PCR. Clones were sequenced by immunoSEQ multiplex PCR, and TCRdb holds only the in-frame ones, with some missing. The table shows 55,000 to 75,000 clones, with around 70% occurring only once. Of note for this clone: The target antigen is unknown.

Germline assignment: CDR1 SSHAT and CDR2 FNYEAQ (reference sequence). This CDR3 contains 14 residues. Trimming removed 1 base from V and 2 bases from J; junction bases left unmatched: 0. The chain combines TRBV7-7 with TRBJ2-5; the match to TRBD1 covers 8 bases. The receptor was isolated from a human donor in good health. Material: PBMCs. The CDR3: CASSLDRGQETQYF. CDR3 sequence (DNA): TGTGCCAGCAGCTTAGACAGGGGGCAAGAGACCCAGTACTTC.